The clone carrying this T cell receptor beta chain has a count of ten or more. The antigen remains undetermined. Thyroid ultrasound, orbital computed tomography, clinical symptoms, and serum thyroxine and TRAb underpinned diagnoses. Cells are PBMCs isolated from roughly 9.3 ml of fresh blood. V gave up 1 base and J gave up 5 bases, with 8 bases separating them. The V gene's germline CDR1 is MNHEY and CDR2 SMNVEV (reference sequence). The CDR3 is made up of 14 amino acids. The source of the sample is a study of T cells in Graves' hyperthyroidism and ophthalmopathy. Study-wide context: Peripheral blood collection took place at initial diagnosis, before any treatment.

There were TCR beta CDR3 regions amplified from RNA transcripts. The TCR CDR3 first-round RT-PCR relied on the HTBI primer set. TCRdb itself ran the multiplex PCR reads through MiXCR, one entry per CDR3 protein. Here the sample spans 700,000 or so distinct CDR3 sequences, about 14% being singletons. Study conclusions and caveats: Most thyroid clonotypes expanded above 0.001 appeared in blood too.

The chain joins TRBV27 to TRBJ2-2, with D possibly TRBD1 on 5 matching bases. The origin of this receptor is a woman between 45 and 65 years old with Graves' ophthalmopathy. Sequencing used blood. The CDR3 reads CASSLFRETGELFF. Here the CDR3 DNA reads TGTGCCAGCAGTTTATTCAGGGAAACCGGGGAGCTGTTTTTT.